This T cell receptor beta chain came from a study of T cell responses to AZD1222 COVID-19 vaccine. Whole-study findings and limits: The CD4 TCRs associated with vaccination extended across spike and predominated at 160-218 and 743-854.

Germline V lookup: CDR1 LGHNA, CDR2 YSLEER. With V trimmed by 1 base and J by 4 bases, 1 base remained unmatched. The CDR3 runs to 16 residues. The table came from immunoSEQ multiplex PCR; TCRdb's copy has only in-frame clones and leaves some out. This table holds 130,000 or so clones, 90% found once. This clone was recorded a few times. Its antigen is currently unknown. The TCR sequence derives from an adult in good health. The V gene is TRBV4-3, the J gene TRBJ2-3, with 14 bases identical to TRBD2. The source was peripheral blood, collected on day 0 of AZD1222 vaccination. This chain's CDR3 is CASSQGLAGGADTQYF. CDR3 coding DNA: TGCGCCAGCAGCCAAGGACTAGCGGGAGGGGCAGATACGCAGTATTTT.